This TCR beta chain was sequenced in a study of shared clonotypes between healthy human individuals. Broader study findings: Non-shared clonotypes were found to have lower generation probabilities than the clonotypes that were shared by all four of the sorted-subset donors. Memory subsets generally showed smaller estimated richness than naive subsets did.

Participating donors were healthy, HIV-negative adults free of recent acute infections or vaccinations. A remark on this clone: Its antigen remains unidentified.

The V gene's germline CDR1 is SGDLS and CDR2 YYNGEE. Trimming shortened V by 0 bases and J by 7 bases, and 10 bases separated the two germline ends. The CDR3 spans 14 residues. Method: immunoSEQ multiplex PCR; TCRdb's copy keeps in-frame clones and lacks some. In the table there are over a million clones, about 84% of which are singletons. Sample: memory CD4+ T cells from PBMCs. Subset in this sample: CD45RA-negative fraction. The clonotype comes from a man between 18 and 35 years old in good health. Some clones in this sample may be carry-over from other donors' samples. The J gene is TRBJ2-2, the V gene TRBV9; D is undetermined. The CDR3 sequence is CASSVERVYGELFF. The CDR3 DNA reads TGTGCCAGCAGCGTAGAACGGGTCTACGGGGAGCTGTTTTTT.